A selection of T cell receptor beta chains follows, all from one sample in a study of CD8+CD57+ T cells in acquired aplastic anemia. MiXCR, applied by TCRdb to the reads, yields one record per CDR3 protein. Of 200,000 to 300,000 distinct CDR3 sequences in the sample, approximately 45% are singletons; the top ten hold over 7.5%. The sequenced sample was sorted CD4+, CD8+, or CD8+CD57+ T cells (not recorded which) from PBMCs. The receptors originated from a human donor with aplastic anemia. CDR3s include the opening cysteine and the closing phenylalanine or tryptophan. A D gene is named only where the DNA matches it firmly. Size is stated for part of the rows, as once, few or many counts, or as a class when the clone is expanded.

j_call	clone_size	d_call	v_call	cdr3_nt	cdr3_aa
TRBJ2-7	few	TRBD2	TRBV7-6	TGTGCCAGCAGCTTGGCGGGGGGACTTGACGAGCAGTACTTC	CASSLAGGLDEQYF
TRBJ1-3	few	-	TRBV6-1	TGTGCCAGCAGCGTTAGCCGGGACTCTGGAAACACCATATATTTT	CASSVSRDSGNTIYF
TRBJ1-2	-	TRBD1	TRBV15	TGTGCCACCAGCAGAGGGACAGGGGCGGGCTACACCTTC	CATSRGTGAGYTF
TRBJ1-4	-	-	TRBV18	TGTGCCAGCTCAACGGACGGCCGCGCGAGGCTGGAAAAACTGTTTTTT	CASSTDGRARLEKLFF
TRBJ2-7	many	-	TRBV29-1	TGCAGCGTGCGGGGCAGGGGTATTATCTACGAGCAGTACTTC	CSVRGRGIIYEQYF
TRBJ2-5	-	TRBD1	TRBV7-2	TGTGCCAGCAGCTTAAGACAGGGGTGGGAGACCCAGTACTTC	CASSLRQGWETQYF
TRBJ2-5	-	-	TRBV5-5	TGTGCCAGCAGCCTAACCGTGCCACAAGAGACCCAGTACTTC	CASSLTVPQETQYF
TRBJ2-7	-	-	TRBV27	TGTGCCAGCAGTTCGGGGGCGAGGTTATACGAGCAGTACTTC	CASSSGARLYEQYF
TRBJ2-7	many	-	TRBV4-3	TGCGCCAGCAGCCAAGATTTTGACTGCTACGAGCAGTACTTC	CASSQDFDCYEQYF
TRBJ2-5	-	-	TRBV7-3	TGTGCCAGCAGAAGCAGGGCTCAAGAGACCCAGTACTTC	CASRSRAQETQYF
TRBJ2-7	once	TRBD1	TRBV7-9	TGTGCCAGCAGTCGACAGGGGTACTACAAGCAGTACTTC	CASSRQGYYKQYF
TRBJ1-1	few	TRBD1	TRBV28	TGTGCCAGCAGTTTTCATAGACAGGGAGGCACTGAAGCTTTCTTT	CASSFHRQGGTEAFF
TRBJ1-1	-	-	TRBV29-1	TGCAGCGTTTATCCGGGCACTGAAGCTTTCTTT	CSVYPGTEAFF
TRBJ2-7	few	TRBD1	TRBV20-1	TGCAGTATGAGGGACAGGGGGGGTTACGAGCAGTACTTC	CSMRDRGGYEQYF
TRBJ1-2	-	TRBD1	TRBV29-1	TGCAGCGACCGGGACAGAACTAACTATGGCTACACCTTC	CSDRDRTNYGYTF
TRBJ2-7	few	-	TRBV9	TGTGCCAGCAGCGTAAGTGTGGTAGAGGGCTACGAGCAGTACTTC	CASSVSVVEGYEQYF
TRBJ1-1	-	-	TRBV4-1	TGCGCCAGCAGCCCTTTGTTTCGAACTGAAGCTTTCTTT	CASSPLFRTEAFF
TRBJ2-7	-	-	TRBV5-1	TGCGCCAGCAGCTTGTATACGGGGTACGAGCAGTACTTC	CASSLYTGYEQYF
TRBJ1-5	many	-	TRBV2	TGTGCCAGCAGTGTGGGCCCTTATAGCAATCAGCCCCAGCATTTT	CASSVGPYSNQPQHF
TRBJ2-7	-	-	TRBV27	TGTGCCAGCAGTATCAGGGGACCCTACGAGCAGTACTTC	CASSIRGPYEQYF